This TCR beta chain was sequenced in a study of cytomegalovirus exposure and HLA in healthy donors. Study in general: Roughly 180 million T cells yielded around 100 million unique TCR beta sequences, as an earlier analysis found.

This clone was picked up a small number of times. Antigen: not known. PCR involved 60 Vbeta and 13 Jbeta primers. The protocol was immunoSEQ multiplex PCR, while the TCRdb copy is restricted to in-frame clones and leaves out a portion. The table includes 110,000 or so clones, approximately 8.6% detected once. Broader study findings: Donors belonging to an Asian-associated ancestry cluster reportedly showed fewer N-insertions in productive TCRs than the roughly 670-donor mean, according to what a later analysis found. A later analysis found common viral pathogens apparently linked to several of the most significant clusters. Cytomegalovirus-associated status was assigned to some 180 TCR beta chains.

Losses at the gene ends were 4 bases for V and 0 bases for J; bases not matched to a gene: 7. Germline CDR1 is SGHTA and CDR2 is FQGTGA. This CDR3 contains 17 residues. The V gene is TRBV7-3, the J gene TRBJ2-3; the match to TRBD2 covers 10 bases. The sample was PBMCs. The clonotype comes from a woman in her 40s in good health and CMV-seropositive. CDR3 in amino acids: CASSSLVAGGSTDTQYF. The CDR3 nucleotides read TGTGCCAGCAGCTCCCTTGTAGCGGGGGGAAGCACAGATACGCAGTATTTT.